The sequence of this T cell receptor beta chain was determined in a study of regulatory T cells in long-lasting Graves disease. Overall study context: Graves' patients who were just diagnosed had used antithyroid drugs for under 3 months.

V gave up 1 base and J gave up 2 bases, with 9 bases separating them. This CDR3 has 14 amino acids. Germline values: CDR1 MNHEY, CDR2 SVGAGI. This clonotype has ten or more counts. Time point described: newly diagnosed GD, antithyroid drugs for less than 3 months. Making the TCR library involved RNA that had been extracted from PBMCs. Arm-PCR of CDR3 regions with iRepertoire HTBI primers generated TCR beta libraries. TCRdb itself ran the multiplex PCR reads through MiXCR, one entry per CDR3 protein. Altogether 540,000 or so distinct CDR3 sequences are present, about 13% being singletons, with the ten largest covering over 7.5%. In addition, the sample was reused for a study of T cells in Graves' hyperthyroidism and ophthalmopathy.

The genes are TRBV6-5 and TRBJ2-7; D remains unclear. Sequenced material: peripheral blood mononuclear cells (PBMCs), taken at new diagnosis, from a patient treated with antithyroid drugs. The sequence was obtained from a man aged 25 to 45 with Graves disease. The CDR3 reads CASSYFASTYEQYF. DNA for the CDR3: TGTGCCAGCAGTTACTTCGCCAGTACCTACGAGCAGTACTTC.